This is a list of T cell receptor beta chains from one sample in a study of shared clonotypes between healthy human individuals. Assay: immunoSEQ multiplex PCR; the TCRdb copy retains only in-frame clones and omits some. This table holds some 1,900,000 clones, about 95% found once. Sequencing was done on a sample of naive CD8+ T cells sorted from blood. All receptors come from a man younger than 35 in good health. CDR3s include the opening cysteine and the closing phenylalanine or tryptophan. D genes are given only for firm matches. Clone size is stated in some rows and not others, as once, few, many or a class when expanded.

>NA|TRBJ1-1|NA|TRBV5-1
CASSSPQSGDTEAFF
TGCGCCAGCAGCTCCCCGCAGTCCGGTGACACTGAAGCTTTCTTT
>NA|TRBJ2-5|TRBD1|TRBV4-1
CASSQGDSHSTQYF
TGCGCCAGCAGCCAGGGGGACAGTCATTCGACCCAGTACTTC
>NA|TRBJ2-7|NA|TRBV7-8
CASIQDTSLYRVHEQYF
TGTGCCAGCATCCAGGATACCTCCCTGTACAGGGTCCACGAGCAGTACTTC
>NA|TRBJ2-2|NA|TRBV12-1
CASSLSGTTGELFF
TGTGCCAGCAGCTTGTCAGGGACCACCGGGGAGCTGTTTTTT
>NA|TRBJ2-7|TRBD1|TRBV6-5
CASRPTGIDLYEQYF
TGTGCCAGCAGACCGACAGGGATCGACCTTTACGAGCAGTACTTC
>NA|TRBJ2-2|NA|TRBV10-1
CASSDYGDTGELFF
TGCGCCAGCAGTGACTATGGAGACACCGGGGAGCTGTTTTTT
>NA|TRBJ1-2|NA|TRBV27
CASSLSTVSDYYGYTF
TGTGCCAGCAGTTTATCCACAGTGTCTGATTACTATGGCTACACCTTC
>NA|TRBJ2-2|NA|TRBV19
CASQDIGSGTGELFF
TGTGCCAGCCAAGACATAGGGTCAGGCACCGGGGAGCTGTTTTTT
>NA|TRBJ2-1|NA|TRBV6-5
CASSYTGYNEQFF
TGTGCCAGCAGTTACACCGGTTACAATGAGCAGTTCTTC
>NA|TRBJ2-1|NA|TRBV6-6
CASSYSGSEQFF
TGTGCCAGCAGTTACTCGGGTAGTGAGCAGTTCTTC
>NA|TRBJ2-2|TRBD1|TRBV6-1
CASSEYRGHNTGELFF
TGTGCCAGCAGTGAATACAGGGGGCATAACACCGGGGAGCTGTTTTTT
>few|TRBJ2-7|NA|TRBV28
CASSAGQSYEQYF
TGTGCCAGCAGTGCAGGACAGAGCTACGAGCAGTACTTC
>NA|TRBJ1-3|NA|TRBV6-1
CASSDVGNTIYF
TGTGCCAGCAGTGACGTGGGGAACACCATATATTTT
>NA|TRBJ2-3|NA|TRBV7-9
CASSPPQGRSGRPDTQYF
TGTGCCAGCAGCCCCCCACAGGGGAGGTCCGGTAGGCCAGATACGCAGTATTTT
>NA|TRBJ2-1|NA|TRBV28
CASSLPDPPGGEQFF
TGTGCCAGCAGTTTACCGGACCCGCCCGGCGGGGAGCAGTTCTTC
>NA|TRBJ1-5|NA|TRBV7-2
CASSSWTRGGVGNQPQHF
TGTGCCAGCAGCTCCTGGACGAGGGGAGGAGTCGGCAATCAGCCCCAGCATTTT
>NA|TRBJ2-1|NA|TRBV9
CASGEYNEQFF
TGTGCCAGCGGGGAGTACAATGAGCAGTTCTTC
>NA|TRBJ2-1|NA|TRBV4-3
CASSQVQESGKFF
TGCGCCAGCAGCCAAGTCCAGGAATCGGGGAAGTTCTTC
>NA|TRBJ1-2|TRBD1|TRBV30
CAWSEDRDNGYTF
TGTGCCTGGAGTGAGGACAGGGATAACGGCTACACCTTC
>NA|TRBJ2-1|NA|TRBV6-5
CASSLGVAHEQFF
TGTGCCAGCAGTTTGGGGGTGGCCCATGAGCAGTTCTTC
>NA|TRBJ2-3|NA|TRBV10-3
CAISEHSSTDTQYF
TGTGCCATCAGTGAGCACAGTAGCACAGATACGCAGTATTTT
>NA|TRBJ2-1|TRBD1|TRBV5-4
CASSNRDRAGTDEQFF
TGTGCCAGCAGCAACCGGGACAGGGCAGGGACCGATGAGCAGTTCTTC
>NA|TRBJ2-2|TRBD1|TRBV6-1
CASSGFPDREGTGELFF
TGTGCCAGCAGTGGATTCCCCGACAGGGAAGGCACCGGGGAGCTGTTTTTT
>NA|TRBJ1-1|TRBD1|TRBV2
CASSFQMAGQPNTEAFF
TGTGCCAGCAGTTTTCAAATGGCGGGACAGCCGAACACTGAAGCTTTCTTT
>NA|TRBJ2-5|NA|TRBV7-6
CASSLGVRRGGTQETQYF
TGTGCCAGCAGCTTAGGGGTGCGGCGGGGTGGGACCCAAGAGACCCAGTACTTC
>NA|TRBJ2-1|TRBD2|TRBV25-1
CASSVPSGGVGEQFF
TGTGCCAGCAGTGTTCCTAGCGGGGGGGTAGGAGAGCAGTTCTTC
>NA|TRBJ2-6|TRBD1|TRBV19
CASSDRVGANVLTF
TGTGCCAGTAGTGACAGGGTCGGGGCCAACGTCCTGACTTTC
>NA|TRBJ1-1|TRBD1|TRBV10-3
CAISDGQGLNTEAFF
TGTGCCATCAGTGACGGACAGGGTTTGAACACTGAAGCTTTCTTT
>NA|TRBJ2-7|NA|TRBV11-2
CASSFGTKYEQYF
TGTGCCAGCAGTTTCGGGACGAAGTACGAGCAGTACTTC
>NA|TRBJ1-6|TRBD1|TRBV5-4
CASSLGQGSSYNSPLHF
TGTGCCAGCAGCTTGGGACAGGGGAGCTCCTATAATTCACCCCTCCACTTT
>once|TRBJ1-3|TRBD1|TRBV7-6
CASSPGQGVSPIYF
TGTGCCAGCAGCCCGGGACAGGGGGTTAGCCCCATATATTTT
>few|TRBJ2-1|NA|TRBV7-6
CASSLGDFLNEQFF
TGTGCCAGCAGCTTAGGGGACTTCCTCAATGAGCAGTTCTTC
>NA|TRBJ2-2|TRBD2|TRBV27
CASQTRGVGELFF
TGTGCCAGCCAAACCCGGGGGGTCGGGGAGCTGTTTTTT
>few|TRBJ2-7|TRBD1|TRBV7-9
CASSPTGAYEQYF
TGTGCCAGCAGCCCGACAGGGGCCTACGAGCAGTACTTC
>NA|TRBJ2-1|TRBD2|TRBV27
CASSSREGINYNEQFF
TGTGCCAGCAGTTCACGGGAGGGGATCAACTACAATGAGCAGTTCTTC